This TCR beta chain was profiled in a study of T cell changes during pregnancy in multiple sclerosis. From germline, CDR1 is MGHRA and CDR2 YSYEKL. The CDR3 is 16 residues long. With 0 bases clipped from V and 2 bases from J, the junction kept 5 bases outside the gene matches. Generated by immunoSEQ multiplex PCR, the TCRdb table keeps only in-frame clones and is missing some. Here the sample spans about 55,000 clones, roughly 93% being singletons. The sequencing used CD8+ T cells from peripheral blood mononuclear cells, collected in the second trimester of pregnancy. This TCR came from a female donor with multiple sclerosis, enrolled in a pregnancy study. V usage is TRBV4-1 and J usage is TRBJ2-7, with 9 positions matching TRBD1. This CDR3 reads CASSQDGTGIAYEQYF. The CDR3 region has the DNA TGCGCCAGCAGCCAAGATGGGACAGGGATTGCCTACGAGCAGTACTTC.